The source of this TCR beta chain is a study of CD8+ T cells in alopecia areata. The treatment denotes: oral pan-JAK inhibitor, 5-10 mg twice daily. This clone was counted a single time. Germline lookup yields CDR1 MNHNS and CDR2 SASEGT. The CDR3 runs 13 residues. Trimming took 5 bases from V and 6 from J, leaving 12 bases between them. Sequencing used cDNA as its template, made by extracting RNA and reverse transcribing it. TCRdb keeps only in-frame clones here, not all; method: immunoSEQ multiplex PCR. The repertoire holds a few hundred thousand clones, with less than 45% as singletons. V usage is TRBV6-1 and J usage is TRBJ2-3; D gene unclear. The TCR originated in a human donor with alopecia areata. The material sequenced was CD4+ T cells sorted from blood, taken at approximately week 36, from a patient treated with tofacitinib. The CDR3 nucleotides read TGTGCCAGCAGTCCACCGGGCGTCGATACGCAGTATTTT. As protein: CASSPPGVDTQYF.